This T cell receptor (beta chain) originates from a study of T cell repertoires in cytomegalovirus infection. Overall study: Recently described HLA-C-restricted plus well-studied HLA-B-restricted CMV epitopes were used.

The V end lost 7 bases, the J end lost 4 bases, and 18 bases lay between the germline ends. From germline, CDR1 is SQVTM and CDR2 ANQGSEA. This CDR3 region has 14 residues. In TCRdb, the reads were re-called with MiXCR into one record per CDR3 protein. Of about 500,000 distinct CDR3 sequences in the sample, more than 30% are singletons; the top ten hold around a sixth. Remarks on this clonotype: Its antigen is unidentified.

The source is a human donor in good health (CMV status not recorded). Some clones in this sample may be carry-over from other donors' samples. Sequenced material: cultured PBMCs, taken from culture after CMV antigen stimulation. This chain links TRBV29-1 with TRBJ2-3, with D tentatively TRBD2 (5 bases). The CDR3 nucleotides are TGCAGCGCCTCCCGCCGGGGAAACGCAGATACGCAGTATTTT. Translating it yields CSASRRGNADTQYF.